This T cell receptor beta chain was identified in a study of neoadjuvant anti-PD-1 for oral cavity cancer. General study findings and limits: Higher pretreatment Treg/Th17 ratios tracked higher pretreatment blood clonality.

Concerning this clone itself: Its matching antigen is unknown.

The method was immunoSEQ multiplex PCR; TCRdb's version includes in-frame clones alone and lacks a portion of them. Counted here are over 80,000 clones, under 85% occurring once; the ten biggest clones make up 3% to 3.5%. This sample comprised PBMCs, obtained before nivolumab (anti-PD-1) treatment. This receptor was obtained from a person between 40 and 85 years old with oral cavity squamous cell carcinoma.

CDR3 bases: TGTGCCAGCAGCTCGACACAGGGTTTAGAGACCCAGTACTTC. It translates to CASSSTQGLETQYF. The rearrangement links TRBV7-9 to TRBJ2-5; tentative D call: TRBD1 (6 bases). Trimming removed 4 bases from V and 4 bases from J, with 13 bases in between. This CDR3 region has 14 residues. Germline V CDR1 and CDR2: SEHNR, FQNEAQ (reference sequence).